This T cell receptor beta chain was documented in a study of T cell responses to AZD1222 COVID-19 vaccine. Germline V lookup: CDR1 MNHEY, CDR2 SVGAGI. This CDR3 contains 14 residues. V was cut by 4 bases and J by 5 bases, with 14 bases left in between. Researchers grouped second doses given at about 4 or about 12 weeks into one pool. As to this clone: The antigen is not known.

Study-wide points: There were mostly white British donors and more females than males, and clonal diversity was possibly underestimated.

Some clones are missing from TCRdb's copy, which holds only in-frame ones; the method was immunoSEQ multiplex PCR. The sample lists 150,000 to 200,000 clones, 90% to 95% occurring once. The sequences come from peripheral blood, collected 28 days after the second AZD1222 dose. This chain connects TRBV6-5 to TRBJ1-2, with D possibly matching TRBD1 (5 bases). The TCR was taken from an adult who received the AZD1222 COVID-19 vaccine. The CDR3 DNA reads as TGTGCCAGCAGTTCTGGGGGGGACCGGTATGGCTACACCTTC. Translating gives CASSSGGDRYGYTF.